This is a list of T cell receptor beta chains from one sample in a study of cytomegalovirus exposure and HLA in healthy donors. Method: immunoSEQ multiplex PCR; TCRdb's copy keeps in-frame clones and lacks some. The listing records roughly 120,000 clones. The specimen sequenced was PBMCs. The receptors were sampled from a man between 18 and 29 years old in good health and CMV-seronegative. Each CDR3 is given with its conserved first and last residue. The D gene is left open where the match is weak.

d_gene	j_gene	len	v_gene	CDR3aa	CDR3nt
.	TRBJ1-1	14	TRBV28	CASSPGGSRTEAFF	TGTGCCAGCAGTCCCGGGGGGTCGAGGACTGAAGCTTTCTTT
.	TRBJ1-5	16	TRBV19	CASSIVLDSSNQPQHF	TGTGCCAGTAGTATAGTCCTGGACAGTTCCAATCAGCCCCAGCATTTT
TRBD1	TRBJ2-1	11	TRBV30	CAGTGGDEQFF	TGTGCCGGGACAGGGGGTGATGAGCAGTTCTTC
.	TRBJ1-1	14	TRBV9	CASSVARGGPEAFF	TGTGCCAGCAGCGTAGCTCGGGGTGGACCTGAAGCTTTCTTT
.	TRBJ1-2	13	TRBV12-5	CASGPTSLNGYTF	TGTGCTAGTGGCCCCACCAGTCTGAATGGCTACACCTTC
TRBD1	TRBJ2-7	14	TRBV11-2	CASSLGQGIFEQYF	TGTGCCAGCAGCCTGGGACAGGGGATTTTCGAGCAGTACTTC
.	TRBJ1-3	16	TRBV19	CASSTPTGGTGNTIYF	TGTGCCAGTAGTACCCCGACCGGAGGAACTGGAAACACCATATATTTT
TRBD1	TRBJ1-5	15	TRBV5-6	CASSLQGGPNQPQHF	TGTGCCAGCAGCTTGCAAGGGGGCCCCAATCAGCCCCAGCATTTT
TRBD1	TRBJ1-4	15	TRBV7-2	CASSSGQGQNEKLFF	TGTGCCAGCAGCTCTGGACAGGGGCAAAATGAAAAACTGTTTTTT
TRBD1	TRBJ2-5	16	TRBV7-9	CASSPNRTGRMETQYF	TGTGCCAGCAGCCCCAATCGGACAGGGAGGATGGAGACCCAGTACTTC
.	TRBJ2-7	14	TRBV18	CASSDPGTYYEQYF	TGTGCCAGCTCGGACCCCGGGACATACTACGAGCAGTACTTC
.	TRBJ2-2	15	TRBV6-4	CASSPRGYNTGELFF	TGTGCCAGCAGTCCCAGGGGATACAACACCGGGGAGCTGTTTTTT
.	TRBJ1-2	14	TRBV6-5	CARNGRTLNYGYTF	TGTGCTCGTAACGGGCGGACTTTGAACTATGGCTACACCTTC
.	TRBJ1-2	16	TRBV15	CATSRVRGPANYGYTF	TGTGCCACCAGCAGAGTCCGCGGGCCAGCTAACTATGGCTACACCTTC
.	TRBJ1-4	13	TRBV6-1	CASSAGSNEKLFF	TGTGCCAGCAGTGCGGGGTCTAATGAAAAACTGTTTTTT
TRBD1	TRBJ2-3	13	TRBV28	CASSTYRGDTQYF	TGTGCCAGCAGTACCTACAGGGGAGATACGCAGTATTTT
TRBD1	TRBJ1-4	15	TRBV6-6	CASSSLRDRGEKLFF	TGTGCCAGCAGTTCCCTCCGGGACAGAGGTGAAAAACTGTTTTTT
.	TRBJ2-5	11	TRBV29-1	CSVDSVETQYF	TGCAGCGTTGACTCCGTAGAGACCCAGTACTTC
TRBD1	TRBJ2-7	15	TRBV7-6	CASSIGQASSYEQYF	TGTGCCAGCAGCATCGGACAGGCCAGCTCCTACGAGCAGTACTTC
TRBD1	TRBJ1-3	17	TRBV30	CAWSVWGQAHSGNTIYF	TGTGCCTGGAGTGTATGGGGACAGGCCCACTCTGGAAACACCATATATTTT
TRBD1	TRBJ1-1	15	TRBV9	CASSVGGQVNTEAFF	TGTGCCAGCAGCGTAGGGGGACAGGTGAACACTGAAGCTTTCTTT
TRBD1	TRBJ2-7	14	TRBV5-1	CASSHGTGDDEQYF	TGCGCCAGCAGCCACGGGACAGGGGATGACGAGCAGTACTTC
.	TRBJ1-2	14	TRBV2	CASSLNRDYYGYTF	TGTGCCAGCAGCCTGAACAGGGATTACTATGGCTACACCTTC
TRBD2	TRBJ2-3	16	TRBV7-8	CASSPGLAGVWDTQYF	TGTGCCAGCAGCCCCGGACTAGCGGGGGTGTGGGATACGCAGTATTTT
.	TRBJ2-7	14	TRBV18	CASSPGGAVYEQYF	TGTGCCAGCTCACCAGGGGGGGCCGTTTACGAGCAGTACTTC
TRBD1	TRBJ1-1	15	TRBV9	CASSEQDRSRTEAFF	TGTGCCAGCAGCGAACAGGACAGGTCACGGACTGAAGCTTTCTTT
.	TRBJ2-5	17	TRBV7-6	CASSLDKGGTEQETQYF	TGTGCCAGCAGCTTAGATAAAGGAGGGACAGAACAAGAGACCCAGTACTTC
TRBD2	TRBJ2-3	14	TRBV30	CAWSEVAGSDTQYF	TGTGCCTGGAGTGAAGTAGCGGGGTCTGATACGCAGTATTTT
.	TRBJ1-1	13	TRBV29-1	CSVERRGKAEAFF	TGCAGCGTTGAACGCAGGGGTAAGGCTGAAGCTTTCTTT
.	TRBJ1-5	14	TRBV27	CASGYQGSNQPQHF	TGTGCCAGCGGATACCAGGGCAGCAATCAGCCCCAGCATTTT
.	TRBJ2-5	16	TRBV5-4	CANSRTLAELSETQYF	TGTGCCAACAGTCGAACCTTGGCGGAGTTGAGCGAGACCCAGTACTTC
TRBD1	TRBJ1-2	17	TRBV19	CASKGQVENRGYYGYTF	TGTGCCAGTAAGGGCCAGGTGGAAAACAGGGGATACTATGGCTACACCTTC
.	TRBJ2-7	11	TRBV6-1	CASLSPYEQYF	TGTGCCAGCCTTAGCCCCTACGAGCAGTACTTC
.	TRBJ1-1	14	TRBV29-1	CSVGLAPTNTEAFF	TGCAGCGTTGGGTTGGCTCCCACGAACACTGAAGCTTTCTTT
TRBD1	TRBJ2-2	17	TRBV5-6	CASSYRTGYEDTGELFF	TGTGCCAGCAGCTACCGGACAGGGTACGAAGACACCGGGGAGCTGTTTTTT
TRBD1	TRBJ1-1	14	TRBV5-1	CASSVTGMNTEAFF	TGCGCCAGCAGCGTGACAGGGATGAACACTGAAGCTTTCTTT
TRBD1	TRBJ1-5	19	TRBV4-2	CASSHPTLQGAHSNQPQHF	TGTGCCAGCAGCCATCCTACACTACAGGGGGCCCATAGCAATCAGCCCCAGCATTTT
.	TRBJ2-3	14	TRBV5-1	CASYTKMGGDTQYF	TGCGCCAGTTATACCAAAATGGGGGGAGATACGCAGTATTTT
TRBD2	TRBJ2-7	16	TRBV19	CASSISSGGASYEQYF	TGTGCCAGTAGTATCTCCAGCGGGGGGGCCTCCTACGAGCAGTACTTC
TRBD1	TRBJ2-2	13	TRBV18	CASSVGQTGELFF	TGTGCCAGCTCGGTGGGACAGACCGGGGAGCTGTTTTTT
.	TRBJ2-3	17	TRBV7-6	CASSLRRQTTSTDTQYF	TGTGCCAGCAGCTTACGGAGACAGACCACTAGCACAGATACGCAGTATTTT
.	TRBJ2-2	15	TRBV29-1	CSVWETGFRAGELFF	TGCAGCGTTTGGGAAACAGGGTTTAGGGCCGGGGAGCTGTTTTTT
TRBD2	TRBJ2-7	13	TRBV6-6	CASRRGLNYEQYF	TGTGCCAGCAGACGGGGACTAAACTACGAGCAGTACTTC